The source of this TCR beta chain is a study of early T cells in non-severe SARS-CoV-2 infection. Study details: Chains were not paired, and sequencing was done on bulk RNA from unsorted whole blood. General study points: Database matching using VDJdb favored anti-spike CD8 responses, with private and CD4 specificities left missing.

Attachment of unique molecular identifiers was made to individual cDNA molecules. TCRdb analysed the 5' RACE reads with MiXCR anew, one entry per CDR3 protein. The table lists about 55,000 distinct CDR3 sequences, around an eighth of them singletons, with about 1.3% in the top ten. This clonotype has at least ten counts. The antigen remains unidentified. The ends were cut back, 7 bases at V and 0 bases at J, with 9 bases in the middle. CDR1 and CDR2 (germline): SEHNR, FQNEAQ (reference sequence). This CDR3 is 13 amino acids long. The chain carries TRBV7-9 and TRBJ1-1; D unresolved. The sequence derives from an adult who was a healthcare worker with PCR-confirmed SARS-CoV-2 infection or an uninfected control (not recorded which). Sequenced material: whole blood. The CDR3 bases are TGTGCCAGCATCCCAATTATGAACACTGAAGCTTTCTTT. Translation: CASIPIMNTEAFF.